The rows below give T cell receptor beta chains drawn from one sample of a study of blood T cell repertoires in COVID-19. Sequencing used immunoSEQ multiplex PCR; TCRdb keeps in-frame clones, though not all of them. Of roughly 150,000 clones listed, 80% to 90% are singletons. Sequencing was carried out using peripheral blood. These receptors originate from a woman between 55 and 75 years old with COVID-19, enrolled during active disease. CDR3s include the opening cysteine and the closing phenylalanine or tryptophan. A D gene is named only where the DNA matches it firmly. Clone size, where shown, is once, few, many, or a class for clones that have expanded.

D	V	J	size	DNA	CDR3
TRBD1	TRBV6-5	TRBJ1-2	NA	TGTGCCAGCAGTACCGGGACAGGGGACCCTGGCTACACCTTC	CASSTGTGDPGYTF
TRBD2	TRBV9	TRBJ2-7	NA	TGTGCCAGCAGCGTTAGCGGGAGTGGGTCCTACGAGCAGTACTTC	CASSVSGSGSYEQYF
TRBD1	TRBV30	TRBJ1-2	NA	TGTGCCCGACAGGGTAGCCAGGTGAATGGCTACACCTTC	CARQGSQVNGYTF
NA	TRBV3-1/TRBV3-2	TRBJ1-3	NA	TGTGCCAGCAGCCAAAGGACAGGAAACACCATATATTTT	CASSQRTGNTIYF
NA	TRBV7-9	TRBJ1-6	NA	TGTGCCAGCAGCGTCACCCGCAGCTCCTATAATTCACCCCTCCACTTT	CASSVTRSSYNSPLHF
NA	TRBV6-5	TRBJ1-1	once	TGTGCCAGCAGTTACTCACCAGGCGCTGAAGCTTTCTTT	CASSYSPGAEAFF
NA	TRBV3-1/TRBV3-2	TRBJ2-2	NA	TGTGCCAGCAGCCAAGTCCTAGCGTCGATTGGCGGGGAGCTGTTTTTT	CASSQVLASIGGELFF
NA	TRBV15	TRBJ1-1	NA	TGTGCCACCAGCGGGCAGACAAACACTGAAGCTTTCTTT	CATSGQTNTEAFF
TRBD1	TRBV19	TRBJ2-3	NA	TGTGCCAGTAGTATAACAGGGGGAGCAGATACGCAGTATTTT	CASSITGGADTQYF
NA	TRBV18	TRBJ2-2	once	TGTGCCAGCTCACCAACAATCCGGGGAGACACCGGGGAGCTGTTTTTT	CASSPTIRGDTGELFF
NA	TRBV18	TRBJ2-3	NA	TGTGCCAGCTCACCCAAGCTTACAGAGCTTAATACGCAGTATTTT	CASSPKLTELNTQYF
NA	TRBV11-2	TRBJ1-6	NA	TGTGCCAGCAGCTTATACGGGGGGGCCAGCTCCTATAATTCACCCCTCCACTTT	CASSLYGGASSYNSPLHF
NA	TRBV5-6	TRBJ1-3	NA	TGTGCCAGCAGCTTTCGGTGGAGAAGCTCTGGAAACACCATATATTTT	CASSFRWRSSGNTIYF
NA	TRBV25-1	TRBJ1-2	NA	TGTGCCAGCGCCCATCGGGGGGGCTGGGGCTACACCTTC	CASAHRGGWGYTF
NA	TRBV5-4	TRBJ1-6	NA	TGTGCCAGCAGCTACCGACGAGGATCACCCCTCCACTTT	CASSYRRGSPLHF
TRBD1	TRBV11-3	TRBJ2-2	NA	TGTGCCAGCAGCTCGACAGGGCCCGGGGAGCTGTTTTTT	CASSSTGPGELFF
NA	TRBV19	TRBJ1-2	NA	TGTGCCAGTAGTCTCGACAGTCTCTATGGCTACACCTTC	CASSLDSLYGYTF
TRBD1	TRBV29-1	TRBJ1-1	NA	TGCAGCGTTTCACAGGGGAGTGGCACTGAAGCTTTCTTT	CSVSQGSGTEAFF
TRBD1	TRBV3-1/TRBV3-2	TRBJ1-1	NA	TGTGCCAGCAGCCCGTCCTACAGGGGGACTGAAGCTTTCTTT	CASSPSYRGTEAFF
NA	TRBV3-1/TRBV3-2	TRBJ2-1	NA	TGTGCCAGCAGTCTGCGTGGGAGCGCCCGTAGCTCCTACAATGAGCAGTTCTTC	CASSLRGSARSSYNEQFF
TRBD1	TRBV5-1	TRBJ1-2	few	TGCGCCAGCAGCTTGGGGGACAGGGTGAGCCAGTATGGCTACACCTTC	CASSLGDRVSQYGYTF
NA	TRBV9	TRBJ1-1	NA	TGTGCCAGCAGCGTAGCCCCAGGGACTGGGGACACTGAAGCTTTCTTT	CASSVAPGTGDTEAFF
NA	TRBV5-4	TRBJ1-1	NA	TGTGCCAGCAGCACACCGGAGGCAATGAACACTGAAGCTTTCTTT	CASSTPEAMNTEAFF
NA	TRBV27	TRBJ1-1	NA	TGTGCCAGCAGTTTAGGGACAAGGGCTTTCTTT	CASSLGTRAFF
TRBD1	TRBV18	TRBJ2-5	NA	TGTGCCAGCTCACTCGGACAGGGGGCAGAGACCCAGTACTTC	CASSLGQGAETQYF
TRBD2	TRBV24-1	TRBJ2-5	NA	TGTGCCACCAGTGATCGCATAGCGGGACCGGAGACCCAGTACTTC	CATSDRIAGPETQYF
NA	TRBV6-5	TRBJ2-4	NA	TGTGCCACCCTCCATACTAGAGCCAAAAACATTCAGTACTTC	CATLHTRAKNIQYF
NA	TRBV27	TRBJ1-2	NA	TGTGCCAGCAGTCCAGAGGGAAGCTATGGCTACACCTTC	CASSPEGSYGYTF
TRBD2	TRBV7-9	TRBJ2-5	NA	TGTGCCAGCAGCTCGAAAAGGACTAGCGGGCAAGAGACCCAGTACTTC	CASSSKRTSGQETQYF
NA	TRBV25-1	TRBJ2-3	NA	TGTGCCAGCAGCTCAGGGCGCCATCCCACAGATACGCAGTATTTT	CASSSGRHPTDTQYF
NA	TRBV30	TRBJ1-6	NA	TGTGCCTGGAGCTCAGGGGCGATTAATTCACCCCTCCACTTT	CAWSSGAINSPLHF
NA	TRBV24-1	TRBJ1-4	NA	TGTGCCACCAGTGAAGGGGCAACTAATGAAAAACTGTTTTTT	CATSEGATNEKLFF
NA	TRBV6-6	TRBJ2-1	NA	TGTGCCAGCAGTTACCCTCGGGGGGCCCTCTACAATGAGCAGTTCTTC	CASSYPRGALYNEQFF
NA	TRBV5-1	TRBJ1-3	NA	TGCGCCAGCAGCTTGGACGGGGTGGCTGGAAACACCATATATTTT	CASSLDGVAGNTIYF
TRBD1	TRBV6-5	TRBJ1-2	NA	TGTGCCAGCAGTTACAGGGACAGGGCCACTGGCTACACCTTC	CASSYRDRATGYTF
NA	TRBV7-3	TRBJ2-1	few	TGTGCCAGCAGCTTAACGGGGCTAGATGAGCAGTTCTTC	CASSLTGLDEQFF
NA	TRBV7-6	TRBJ1-4	few	TGTGCCAGCAGCTTAACTGGGGCTGAAAAACTGTTTTTT	CASSLTGAEKLFF
NA	TRBV30	TRBJ1-6	many	TGTGCCTGGACCGGGACTCCGAATTCACCCCTCCACTTT	CAWTGTPNSPLHF
TRBD1	TRBV19	TRBJ1-4	NA	TGTGCCAGTAGTATAGTGGGACAGGGCTACGCAACTAATGAAAAACTGTTTTTT	CASSIVGQGYATNEKLFF
NA	TRBV12-3/TRBV12-4	TRBJ2-5	few	TGTGCCAGCGCTAGACTGGGGACCCAGTACTTC	CASARLGTQYF